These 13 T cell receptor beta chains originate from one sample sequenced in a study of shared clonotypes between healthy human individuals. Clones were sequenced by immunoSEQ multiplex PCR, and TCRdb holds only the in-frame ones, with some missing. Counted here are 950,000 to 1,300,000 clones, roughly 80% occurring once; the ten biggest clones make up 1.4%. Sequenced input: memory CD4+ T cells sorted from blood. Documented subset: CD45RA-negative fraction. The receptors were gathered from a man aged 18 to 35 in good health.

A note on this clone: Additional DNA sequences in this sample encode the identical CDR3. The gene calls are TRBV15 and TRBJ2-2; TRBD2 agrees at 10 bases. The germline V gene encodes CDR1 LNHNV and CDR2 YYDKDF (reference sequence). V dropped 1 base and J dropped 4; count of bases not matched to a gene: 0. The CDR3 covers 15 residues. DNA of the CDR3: TGTGCCACCAGCAGAGGACTAGCGGGCACCGGGGAGCTGTTTTTT. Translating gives CATSRGLAGTGELFF.

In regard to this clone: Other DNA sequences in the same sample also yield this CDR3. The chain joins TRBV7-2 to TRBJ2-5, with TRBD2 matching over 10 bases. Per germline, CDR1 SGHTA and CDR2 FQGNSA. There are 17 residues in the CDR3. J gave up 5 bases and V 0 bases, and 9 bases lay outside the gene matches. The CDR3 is CASSLALASGRGETQYF. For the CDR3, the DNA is TGTGCCAGCAGCTTAGCCCTCGCTAGCGGGAGAGGGGAGACCCAGTACTTC.

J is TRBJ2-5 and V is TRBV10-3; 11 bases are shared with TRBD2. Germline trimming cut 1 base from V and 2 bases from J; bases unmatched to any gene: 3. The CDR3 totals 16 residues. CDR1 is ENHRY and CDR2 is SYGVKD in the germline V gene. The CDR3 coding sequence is TGTGCCATCAGTGAGTTTAGCGGGGGGGTACAAGAGACCCAGTACTTC. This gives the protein CAISEFSGGVQETQYF.

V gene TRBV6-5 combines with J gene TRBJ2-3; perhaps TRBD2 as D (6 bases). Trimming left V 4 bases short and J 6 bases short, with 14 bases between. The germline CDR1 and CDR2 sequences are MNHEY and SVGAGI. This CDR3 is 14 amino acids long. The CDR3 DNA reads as TGTGCCAGCAGTTCAGGGATCGCGGGGGATACGCAGTATTTT. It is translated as CASSSGIAGDTQYF.

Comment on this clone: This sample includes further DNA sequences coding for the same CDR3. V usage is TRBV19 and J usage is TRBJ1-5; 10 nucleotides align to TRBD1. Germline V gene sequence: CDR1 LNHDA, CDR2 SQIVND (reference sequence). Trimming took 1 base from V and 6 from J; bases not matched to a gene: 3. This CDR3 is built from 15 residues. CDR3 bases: TGTGCCAGTAGTATAGGGACAGGGGGAAGTCAGCCCCAGCATTTT. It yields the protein CASSIGTGGSQPQHF. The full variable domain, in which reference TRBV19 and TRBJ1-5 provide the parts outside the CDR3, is DGGITQSPKYLFRKEGQNVTLSCEQNLNHDAMYWYRQDPGQGLRLIYYSQIVNDFQKGDIAEGYSVSREKKESFPLTVTSAQKNPTAFYLCASSIGTGGSQPQHFGDGTRLSIL.

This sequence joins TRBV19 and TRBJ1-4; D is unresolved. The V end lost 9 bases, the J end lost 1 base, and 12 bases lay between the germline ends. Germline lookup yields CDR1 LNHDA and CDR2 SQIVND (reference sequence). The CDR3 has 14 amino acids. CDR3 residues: CASRAGLTNEKLFF. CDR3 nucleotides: TGTGCCAGCAGAGCGGGCCTAACTAATGAAAAACTGTTTTTT.

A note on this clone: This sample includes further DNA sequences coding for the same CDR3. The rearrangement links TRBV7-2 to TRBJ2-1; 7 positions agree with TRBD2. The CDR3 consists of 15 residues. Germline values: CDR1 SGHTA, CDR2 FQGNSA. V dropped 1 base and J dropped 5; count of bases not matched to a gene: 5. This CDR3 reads CASSLGGGRDNEQFF. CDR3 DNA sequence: TGTGCCAGCAGCTTAGGAGGTGGGAGGGACAATGAGCAGTTCTTC.

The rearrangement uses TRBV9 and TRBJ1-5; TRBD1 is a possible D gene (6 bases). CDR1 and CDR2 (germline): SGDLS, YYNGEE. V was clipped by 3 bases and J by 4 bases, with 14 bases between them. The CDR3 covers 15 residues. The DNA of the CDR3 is TGTGCCAGCAGCGCCGAAGACACAGGGAATCAGCCCCAGCATTTT. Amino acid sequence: CASSAEDTGNQPQHF.

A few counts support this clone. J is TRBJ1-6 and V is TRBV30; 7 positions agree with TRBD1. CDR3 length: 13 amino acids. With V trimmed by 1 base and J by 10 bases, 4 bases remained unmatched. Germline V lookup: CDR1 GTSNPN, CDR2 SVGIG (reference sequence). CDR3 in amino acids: CAWSGQGFSPLHF. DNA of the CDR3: TGTGCCTGGAGTGGACAGGGATTCTCACCCCTCCACTTT.

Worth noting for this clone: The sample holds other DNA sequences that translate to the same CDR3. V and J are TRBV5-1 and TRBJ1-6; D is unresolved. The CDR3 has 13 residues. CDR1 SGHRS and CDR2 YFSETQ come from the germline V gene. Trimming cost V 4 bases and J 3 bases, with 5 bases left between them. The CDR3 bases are TGCGCCAGCAGCCTGGACTATAATTCACCCCTCCACTTT. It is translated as CASSLDYNSPLHF.

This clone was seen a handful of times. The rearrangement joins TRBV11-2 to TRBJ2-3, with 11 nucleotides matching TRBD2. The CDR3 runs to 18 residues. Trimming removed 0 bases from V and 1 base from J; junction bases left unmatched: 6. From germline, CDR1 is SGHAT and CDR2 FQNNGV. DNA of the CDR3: TGTGCCAGCAGCTTAGACTGGACTAGCGGGTGGCGCACAGATACGCAGTATTTT. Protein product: CASSLDWTSGWRTDTQYF.

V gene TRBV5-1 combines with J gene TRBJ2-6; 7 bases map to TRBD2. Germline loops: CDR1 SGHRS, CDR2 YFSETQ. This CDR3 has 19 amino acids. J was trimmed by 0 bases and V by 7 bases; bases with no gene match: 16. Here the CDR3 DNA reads TGCGCCAGCCGCTCAAGGGGAGCGGGGCAAACCTCTGGGGCCAACGTCCTGACTTTC. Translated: CASRSRGAGQTSGANVLTF.

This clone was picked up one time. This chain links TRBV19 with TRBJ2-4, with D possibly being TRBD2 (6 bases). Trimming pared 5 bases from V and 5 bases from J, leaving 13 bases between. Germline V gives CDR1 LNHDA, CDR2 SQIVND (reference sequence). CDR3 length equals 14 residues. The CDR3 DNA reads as TGTGCCAGTAGTCCCTCGGGGAGGCAAAACATTCAGTACTTC. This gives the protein CASSPSGRQNIQYF.